This T cell receptor (beta chain) was sequenced for a study of regulatory T cells in long-lasting Graves disease (dated by TCRdb to 2020 to 2023). Context from the whole study: Newly diagnosed Graves' disease patients had taken antithyroid drugs for less than 3 months. The study took place in China and was registered as a clinical trial. TCR sequencing covered some 13 persistent and roughly 20 newly diagnosed Graves' disease patients, around 33 samples in total. This study used TCR sequencing and RNA sequencing of peripheral blood to compare persistent Graves' disease patients against newly diagnosed Graves' disease patients.

The CDR3 runs 15 amino acids, cysteine and phenylalanine included. The only DNA kept is the CDR3, 45 bases in frame from the first base. The V and J ends are trimmed by 1 base and 7 bases, leaving 16 bases between them. CDR1 and CDR2 were assigned from the germline V gene as SGHTA and FQGNSA. This clonotype was found many times. Its antigen is still unknown. Within one base of it there is no much larger clone, and no base qualities were kept. Read against the paper, the sample's time point label means: newly diagnosed GD, antithyroid drugs for less than 3 months. For both TCR sequencing and RNA sequencing, RNA was extracted from PBMCs in TRIzol. Graves' disease was diagnosed according to American Thyroid Association guidelines. Patients were recruited from an endocrinology department in Xi'an, China. Each patient gave about 10 milliliters of peripheral blood, collected in an EDTA anticoagulant tube. PBMCs were isolated by Ficoll Paque Plus density gradient separation without further T cell sorting. An Agilent 2100 Bioanalyzer and agarose gel were used to check RNA quality, while a NanoDrop 2000 measured RNA concentration.

Results the study describes overall, beyond this receptor: Persistent Graves' disease patients showed lower TCR Shannon entropy and fewer highly expanded clones than newly diagnosed patients, suggesting clonal expansion. A larger number of public clonotypes was shared among persistent patients (around 2,700) than among newly diagnosed patients (about 990). Persistent disease showed preferential use of TRBV28, TRBJ1-2 and TRBJ2-5, whereas newly diagnosed disease favored TRBV20-1 and TRBJ2-1. Sequencing and analysis were limited to the TCR beta chain. Only peripheral blood was studied, because thyroid tissue, the primary lesion, was inaccessible. The authors acknowledged the small sample size as a limitation that may reduce accuracy.

The receptor library was made with multiplex PCR. Sequencing relied on an Illumina HiSeq 4000. CDR3 regions were amplified by Arm-PCR with iRepertoire HTBI primers to construct TCR beta libraries. Before sequencing, the PCR products underwent gel purification. The authors' analysis ran thus. A total of 62 TRBV and under 15 TRBJ segments were identified across samples and were used for gene usage analysis of CDR3 amino acid clonotypes. COPE and FqMerger were used to merge filtered high-quality paired reads into contigs. BLAST was used to align contigs to the IMGT TRBV, TRBD and TRBJ reference genes, and CDR3 was defined following IMGT. Clonotypes above 0.1% frequency were classified as highly expanded clones. Shannon entropy served as the measure of repertoire diversity, while the Gini coefficient captured V-J evenness. A clonotype was considered public if more than one individual shared it. TCRdb ran its own pipeline on the public reads, namely fastp trimming at Q25 and MiXCR clone calling, and kept in-frame beta chains. Merged by CDR3 protein, the rows form single entries marked with the most common genes and DNA. Here the V and J calls rest on TCRdb's processing, not on the authors' analysis. This sample holds about 380,000 distinct CDR3 sequences; roughly 15% were observed only once. About 20% of the sample is taken by the ten largest.

Sequences were derived from peripheral blood mononuclear cells (PBMCs), sampled at new diagnosis, from a patient treated with antithyroid drugs. The V gene is TRBV7-2 and the J gene is TRBJ2-5; possibly the D gene is TRBD1, per 6 matching bases. This TCR was sampled from a female donor with Graves disease. The DNA sequence follows: TGTGCCAGCAGCTTAGTGGCAGGGGCCCAGGGGACCCAGTACTTC. Its protein reads: CASSLVAGAQGTQYF.